The T cell receptor (beta chain) under discussion was sequenced for a study of neurological immune-mediated disorders. Germline V lookup: CDR1 DFQATT, CDR2 SNEGSKA (reference sequence). CDR3 size: 16 residues. The V end was cut by 2 bases, the J end by 1 base, with 16 bases between. Source material was 2 million unsorted PBMCs, stored at -80 °C in RNAlater. With 10-nucleotide random UMIs included, cDNA was synthesized by 5'RACE. From the 5' RACE reads, TCRdb called clonotypes with MiXCR, one entry per CDR3 protein. Of fewer than 35,000 distinct CDR3 sequences listed, approximately 4.5% are singletons. Broader study findings: Expanded clones shared no identical CDR3 amino acid sequences across subjects, which suggested private TCR-beta repertoires in all groups. It was HTLV-1-associated myelopathy that showed the most TCR clonal expansion, while multiple sclerosis showed the least, falling below healthy controls.

This clonotype appeared many times. Its antigen remains unknown. The sequence derives from a man aged 18 to 35 in good health. Sequencing used PBMCs. This chain uses TRBV20-1 with TRBJ2-3, with D possibly being TRBD1 (5 bases). The CDR3 protein is CSARNYGQGGTDTQYF. The CDR3 nucleotides are TGCAGTGCTAGAAACTATGGACAAGGTGGCACAGATACGCAGTATTTT.